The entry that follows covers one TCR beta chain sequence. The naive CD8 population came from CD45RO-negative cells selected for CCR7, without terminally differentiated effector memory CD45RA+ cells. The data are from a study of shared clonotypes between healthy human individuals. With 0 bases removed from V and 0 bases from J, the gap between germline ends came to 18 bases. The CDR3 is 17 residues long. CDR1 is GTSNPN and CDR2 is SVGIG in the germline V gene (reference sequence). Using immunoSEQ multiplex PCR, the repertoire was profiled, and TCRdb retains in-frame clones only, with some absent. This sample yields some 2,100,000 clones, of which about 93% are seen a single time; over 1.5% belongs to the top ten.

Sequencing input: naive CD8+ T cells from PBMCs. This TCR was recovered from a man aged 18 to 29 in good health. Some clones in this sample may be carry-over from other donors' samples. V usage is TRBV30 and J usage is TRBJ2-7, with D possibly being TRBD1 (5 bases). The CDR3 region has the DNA TGTGCCTGGAGTGTAAGTCTTGTCAGGGATAGCTCCTACGAGCAGTACTTC. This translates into CAWSVSLVRDSSYEQYF.